The clone carrying this T cell receptor beta chain turned up a few times. TCR beta CDR3 sequences were amplified from RNA transcripts. A set of HTBI primers served as the primers for a first-round RT-PCR of the TCR CDR3. Using its own MiXCR run on the multiplex PCR reads, TCRdb lists one record per CDR3 protein. The data hold fewer than 350,000 distinct CDR3 sequences, with approximately 16% observed a single time. The sample is drawn from a study of T cells in Graves' hyperthyroidism and ophthalmopathy. This CDR3 is 15 amino acids long. Germline CDR1 reads SGHDT; CDR2 reads YYEEEE. The V gene lost 1 base and the J gene lost 6 bases, with 16 bases spanning the gap.

The source material was blood. The sequence was obtained from a woman between 45 and 65 years old with Graves' hyperthyroidism that later progressed to Graves' ophthalmopathy. V and J are TRBV5-6 and TRBJ1-1, with TRBD1 as a possible D gene (6 bases). The CDR3 here is CASSLWRQDAPEAFF. CDR3 DNA sequence: TGTGCCAGCAGCTTGTGGCGACAGGACGCCCCTGAAGCTTTCTTT.